This T cell receptor beta chain appears in the sequencing data of a study of vaccination and CD4 T cells after COVID-19. At the level of the study: Each post-COVID sample was drawn after diagnosis, and the median interval was approximately 96 days (range 35 to 161). Controls used CEFX viral epitopes (positive), HIV-1 Nef peptides (negative), or no peptide.

The CDR3 runs to 15 residues. V dropped 5 bases and J dropped 4; count of bases not matched to a gene: 3. An Oncomine TCR Beta short-read assay was used to sequence the DNA from cultured CD4+ T cells. TCRdb redid the calling of the PCR reads with MiXCR, one entry per CDR3 protein. The sample shows about 11,000 distinct CDR3 sequences, 41% of them seen only once. Remarks on this clonotype: The target antigen is unknown.

General study findings and limits: Convalescent patients had a median approximately 86% of post-vaccine SARS-CoV-2-reactive clones that were detected only after vaccination, not before it. Although the median of SARS-CoV-2-reactive clonotypes rose from 21 to 38, the change was not significant.

Treatment of the sample: approximately 10-day PBMC culture with coronavirus spike peptide pools or control peptides (ViraFEST assay). The chain joins TRBV12-3 or TRBV12-4 to TRBJ2-3; 13 bases align to TRBD2. This sequence was found in a human donor who had recovered from COVID-19. Input material: CD4+ T cells from blood, cultured in vitro. The CDR3 DNA follows: TGTGCCAGCAGTACTAGCGGGAGGGCCGCAGATACGCAGTATTTT. Protein: CASSTSGRAADTQYF.